This TCR beta chain was identified during a study of neurological immune-mediated disorders. Each CDR3 protein gets one entry after TCRdb re-called the 5' RACE reads with MiXCR. The sample holds around 70,000 distinct CDR3 sequences, 4% to 6% seen once. Trimming took 4 bases from V and 0 from J; bases not matched to a gene: 0. The CDR3 contains 12 residues. Germline values: CDR1 SQVTM, CDR2 ANQGSEA. The starting material, 2 million PBMCs stored at -80 C, gave rise to the unsorted libraries. This clonotype appeared many times. The receptor was isolated from a woman aged 25 to 45 with multiple sclerosis. The chain joins TRBV29-1 to TRBJ2-7; 7 nucleotides agree with TRBD1. Sequencing input: PBMCs. The CDR3 DNA reads TGCAGCGTTGGGGACAGCTCCTACGAGCAGTACTTC. Translating gives CSVGDSSYEQYF.